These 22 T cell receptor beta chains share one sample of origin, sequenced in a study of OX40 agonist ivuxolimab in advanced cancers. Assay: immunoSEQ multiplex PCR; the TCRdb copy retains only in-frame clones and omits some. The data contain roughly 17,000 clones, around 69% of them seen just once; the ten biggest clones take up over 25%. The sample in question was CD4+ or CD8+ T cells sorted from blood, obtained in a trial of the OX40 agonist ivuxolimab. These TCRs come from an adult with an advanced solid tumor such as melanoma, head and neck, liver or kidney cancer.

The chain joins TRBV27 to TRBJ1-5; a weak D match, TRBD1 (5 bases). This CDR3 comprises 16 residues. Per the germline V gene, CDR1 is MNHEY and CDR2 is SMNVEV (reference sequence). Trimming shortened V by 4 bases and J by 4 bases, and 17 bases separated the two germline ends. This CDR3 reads CASSSSDGTGNQPQHF. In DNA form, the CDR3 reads TGTGCCAGCAGTTCCTCGGACGGGACGGGGAATCAGCCCCAGCATTTT.

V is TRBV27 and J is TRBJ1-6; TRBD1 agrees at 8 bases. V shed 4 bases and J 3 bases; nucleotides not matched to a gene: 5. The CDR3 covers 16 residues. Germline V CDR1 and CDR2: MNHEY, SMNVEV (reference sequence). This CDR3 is CASSSGQGFYNSPLHF. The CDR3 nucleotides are TGTGCCAGCAGTTCAGGACAGGGCTTCTATAATTCACCCCTCCACTTT.

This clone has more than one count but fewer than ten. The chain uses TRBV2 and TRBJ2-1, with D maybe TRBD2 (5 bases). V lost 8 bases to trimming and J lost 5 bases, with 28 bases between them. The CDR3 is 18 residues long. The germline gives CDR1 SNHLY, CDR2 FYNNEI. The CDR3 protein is CASDRTAEVGQRDNEQFF. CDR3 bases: TGTGCCAGCGACCGGACCGCAGAGGTTGGGCAGAGGGACAATGAGCAGTTCTTC.

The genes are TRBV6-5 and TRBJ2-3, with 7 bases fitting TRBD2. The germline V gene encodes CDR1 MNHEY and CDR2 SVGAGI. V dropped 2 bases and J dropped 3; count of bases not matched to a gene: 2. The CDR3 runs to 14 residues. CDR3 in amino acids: CASSYRGGTDTQYF. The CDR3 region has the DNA TGTGCCAGCAGTTACCGGGGAGGGACAGATACGCAGTATTTT.

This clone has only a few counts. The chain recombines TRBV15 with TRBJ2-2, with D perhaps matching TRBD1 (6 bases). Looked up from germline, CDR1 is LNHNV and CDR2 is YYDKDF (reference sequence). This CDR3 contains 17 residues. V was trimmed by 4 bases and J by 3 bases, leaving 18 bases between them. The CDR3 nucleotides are TGTGCCACCAGCACCCAAATCAGCAGGGGATACACCGGGGAGCTGTTTTTT. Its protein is CATSTQISRGYTGELFF. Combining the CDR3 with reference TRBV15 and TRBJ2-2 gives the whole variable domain DAMVIQNPRYQVTQFGKPVTLSCSQTLNHNVMYWYQQKSSQAPKLLFHYYDKDFNNEADTPDNFQSRRPNTSFCFLDIRSPGLGDTAMYLCATSTQISRGYTGELFFGEGSRLTVL.

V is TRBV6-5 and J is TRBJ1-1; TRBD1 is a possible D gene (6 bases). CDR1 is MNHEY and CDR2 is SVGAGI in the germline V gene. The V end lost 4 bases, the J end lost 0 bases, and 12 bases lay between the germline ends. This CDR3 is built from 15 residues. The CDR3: CASSSGGRMNTEAFF. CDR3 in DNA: TGTGCCAGCAGTTCCGGGGGCAGGATGAACACTGAAGCTTTCTTT.

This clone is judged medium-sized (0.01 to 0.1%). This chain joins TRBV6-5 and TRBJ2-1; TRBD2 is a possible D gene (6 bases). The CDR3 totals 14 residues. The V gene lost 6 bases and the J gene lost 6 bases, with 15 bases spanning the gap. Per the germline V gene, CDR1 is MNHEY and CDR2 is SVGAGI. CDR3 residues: CASRRGDGGNEQFF. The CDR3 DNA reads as TGTGCCAGCAGGAGGGGTGACGGGGGCAATGAGCAGTTCTTC.

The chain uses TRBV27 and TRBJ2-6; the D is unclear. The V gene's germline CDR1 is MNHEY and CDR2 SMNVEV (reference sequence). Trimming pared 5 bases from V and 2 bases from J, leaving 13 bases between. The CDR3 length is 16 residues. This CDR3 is CASSTQTDAGANVLTF. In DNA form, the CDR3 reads TGTGCCAGCAGTACGCAAACAGATGCTGGGGCCAACGTCCTGACTTTC.

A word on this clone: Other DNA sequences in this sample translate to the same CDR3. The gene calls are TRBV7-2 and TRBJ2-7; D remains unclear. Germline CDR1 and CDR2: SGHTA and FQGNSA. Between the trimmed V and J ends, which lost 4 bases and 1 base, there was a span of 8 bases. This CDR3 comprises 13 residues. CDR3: CASSSVPSYEQYF. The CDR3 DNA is TGTGCCAGCAGCTCGGTACCGTCCTACGAGCAGTACTTC.

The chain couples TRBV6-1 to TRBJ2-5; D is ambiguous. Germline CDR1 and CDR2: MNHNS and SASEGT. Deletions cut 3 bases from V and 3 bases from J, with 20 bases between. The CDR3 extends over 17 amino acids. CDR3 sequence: CASSDRAPTNLEETQYF. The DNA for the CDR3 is TGTGCCAGCAGTGATCGGGCCCCCACCAACTTGGAAGAGACCCAGTACTTC.

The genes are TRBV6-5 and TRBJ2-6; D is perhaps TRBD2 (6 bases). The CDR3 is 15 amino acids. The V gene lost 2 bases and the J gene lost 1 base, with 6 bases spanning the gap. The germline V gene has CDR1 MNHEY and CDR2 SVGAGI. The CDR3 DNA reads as TGTGCCAGCAGTTACGGGACTTCTGGGGCCAACGTCCTGACTTTC. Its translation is CASSYGTSGANVLTF.

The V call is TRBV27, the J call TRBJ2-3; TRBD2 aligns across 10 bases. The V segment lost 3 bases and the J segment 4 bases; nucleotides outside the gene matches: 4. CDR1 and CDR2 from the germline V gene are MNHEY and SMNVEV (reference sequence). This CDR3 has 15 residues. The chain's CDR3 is CASSFGLAGADTQYF. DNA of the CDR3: TGTGCCAGCAGTTTCGGCCTAGCGGGGGCAGATACGCAGTATTTT.

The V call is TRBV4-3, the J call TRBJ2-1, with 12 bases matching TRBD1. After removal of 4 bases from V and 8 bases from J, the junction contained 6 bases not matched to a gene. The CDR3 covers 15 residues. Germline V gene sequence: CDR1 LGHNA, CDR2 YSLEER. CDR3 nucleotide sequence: TGCGCCAGCAGCCCCGGGACAGGGGGCAATGATGAGCAGTTCTTC. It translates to CASSPGTGGNDEQFF.

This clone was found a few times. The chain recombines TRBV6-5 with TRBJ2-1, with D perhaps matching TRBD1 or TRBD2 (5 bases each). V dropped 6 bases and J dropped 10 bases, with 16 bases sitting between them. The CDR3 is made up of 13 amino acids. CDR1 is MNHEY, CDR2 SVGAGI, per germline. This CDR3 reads CASSPLGAEEQFF. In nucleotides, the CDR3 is TGTGCCAGCAGCCCGCTCGGGGCTGAAGAGCAGTTCTTC.

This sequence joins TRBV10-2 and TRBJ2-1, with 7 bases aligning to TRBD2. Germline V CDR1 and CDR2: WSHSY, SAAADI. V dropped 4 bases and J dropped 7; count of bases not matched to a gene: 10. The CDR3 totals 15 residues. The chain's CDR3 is CASSVGGNGRNEQFF. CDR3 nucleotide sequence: TGCGCCAGCAGTGTGGGCGGGAACGGGAGGAATGAGCAGTTCTTC.

The CDR3 here is CASRTQAFLYF. CDR3 DNA sequence: TGTGCCAGCAGAACCCAGGCCTTCCTGTACTTC. The chain joins TRBV27 to TRBJ2-7; D gene ambiguous. This CDR3 comprises 11 residues. Germline V CDR1 and CDR2: MNHEY, SMNVEV (reference sequence). The V gene lost 6 bases and the J gene lost 12 bases, with 15 bases spanning the gap.

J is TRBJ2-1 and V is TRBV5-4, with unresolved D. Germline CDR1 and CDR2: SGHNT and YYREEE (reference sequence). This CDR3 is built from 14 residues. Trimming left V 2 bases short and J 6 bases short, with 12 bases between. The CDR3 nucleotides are TGTGCCAGCAGCTTCTGGGGTAGGGTCAATGAGCAGTTCTTC. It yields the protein CASSFWGRVNEQFF. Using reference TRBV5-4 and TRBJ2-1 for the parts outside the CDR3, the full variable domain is ETGVTQSPTHLIKTRGQQVTLRCSSQSGHNTVSWYQQALGQGPQFIFQYYREEENGRGNFPPRFSGLQFPNYSSELNVNALELDDSALYLCASSFWGRVNEQFFGPGTRLTVL.

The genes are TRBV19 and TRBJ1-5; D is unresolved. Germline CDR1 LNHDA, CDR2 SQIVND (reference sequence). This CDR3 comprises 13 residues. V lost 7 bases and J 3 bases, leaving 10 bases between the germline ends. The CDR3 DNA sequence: TGTGCCAGTACCTCAGGCTTCAATCAGCCCCAGCATTTT. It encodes CASTSGFNQPQHF.

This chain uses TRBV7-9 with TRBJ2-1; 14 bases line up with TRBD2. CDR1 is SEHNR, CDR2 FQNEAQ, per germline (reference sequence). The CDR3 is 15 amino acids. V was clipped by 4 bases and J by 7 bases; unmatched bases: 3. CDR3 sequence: CASSSGLAGGNEQFF. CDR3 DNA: TGTGCCAGCAGCTCTGGACTAGCGGGAGGTAATGAGCAGTTCTTC.

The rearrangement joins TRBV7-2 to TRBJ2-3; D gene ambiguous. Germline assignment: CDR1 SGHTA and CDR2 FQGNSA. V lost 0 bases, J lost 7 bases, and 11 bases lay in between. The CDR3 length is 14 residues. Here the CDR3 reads CASSLAPSSNTQYF. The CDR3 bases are TGTGCCAGCAGCTTAGCCCCCTCTTCAAATACGCAGTATTTT.

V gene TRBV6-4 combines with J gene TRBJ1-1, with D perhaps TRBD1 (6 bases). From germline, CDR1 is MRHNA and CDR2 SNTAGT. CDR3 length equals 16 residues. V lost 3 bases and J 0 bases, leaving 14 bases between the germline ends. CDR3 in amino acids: CASSEGGAGMNTEAFF. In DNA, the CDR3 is TGTGCCAGCAGTGAGGGGGGGGCTGGCATGAACACTGAAGCTTTCTTT.

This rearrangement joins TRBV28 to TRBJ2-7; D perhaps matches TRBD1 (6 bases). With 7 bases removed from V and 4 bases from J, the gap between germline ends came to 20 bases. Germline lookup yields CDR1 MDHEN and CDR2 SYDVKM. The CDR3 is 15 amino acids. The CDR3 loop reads CASKTEWGRKYEQYF. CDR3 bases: TGTGCCAGCAAGACAGAGTGGGGGCGCAAGTACGAGCAGTACTTC.